Listed below are T cell receptor beta chains from one sample, sequenced in a study of CD8 T cells in Susac syndrome. TCRdb passed the immunoSEQ multiplex PCR reads through MiXCR, listing each CDR3 protein once. The sample shows 110,000 or so distinct CDR3 sequences, 90% to 98% of them seen only once. Sequencing was done on a sample of CD4+ T cells from PBMCs. These receptors were obtained from a human donor in good health. CDR3s include the opening cysteine and the closing phenylalanine or tryptophan. The D gene is left open where the match is weak. Where a row states a size, it is once, few, many or the class of an expanded clone; other rows omit it.

J: TRBJ2-5
size: NA
D: TRBD1
V: TRBV4-1
DNA: TGCGCCAGCAGACGGACAGGTTTACAAGAGACCCAGTACTTC
CDR3: CASRRTGLQETQYF

J: TRBJ2-7
size: NA
D: NA
V: TRBV10-3
DNA: TGTGCCATCAGTGAACTAATACAGCAGTACTTC
CDR3: CAISELIQQYF

J: TRBJ2-3
size: NA
D: NA
V: TRBV30
DNA: TGTGCCTGGAGTGTAAAGGTGGTAGATACGCAGTATTTT
CDR3: CAWSVKVVDTQYF

J: TRBJ1-1
size: NA
D: TRBD1
V: TRBV6-5
DNA: TGTGCCAGCACCAAGACAGGGGGAGGGAACACTGAAGCTTTCTTT
CDR3: CASTKTGGGNTEAFF

J: TRBJ2-1
size: NA
D: TRBD2
V: TRBV6-2/TRBV6-3
DNA: TGTGCCAGCAGTTTAGGAGGGACTAGCGGGAGGACGTTCTTC
CDR3: CASSLGGTSGRTFF

J: TRBJ2-7
size: NA
D: NA
V: TRBV10-3
DNA: TGTGCCATCAGTGAGTGGCCGAAAAAAACGGGGGAGCAGTACTTC
CDR3: CAISEWPKKTGEQYF

J: TRBJ2-5
size: NA
D: NA
V: TRBV5-6
DNA: TGTGCCAGCAGCGACCCGGACTGGTATCAGGAGACCCAGTACTTC
CDR3: CASSDPDWYQETQYF

J: TRBJ2-7
size: NA
D: TRBD2
V: TRBV29-1
DNA: TGCAGCGGCCTATACCTAGCGGGAGGCTCCGGACCCTACGAGCAGTACTTC
CDR3: CSGLYLAGGSGPYEQYF

J: TRBJ1-5
size: NA
D: NA
V: TRBV5-1
DNA: TGCGCCAGCAGCTTGGATGCGATGGGCAATCAGCCCCAGCATTTT
CDR3: CASSLDAMGNQPQHF

J: TRBJ1-5
size: NA
D: TRBD1
V: TRBV24-1
DNA: TGTGCCACCAGTGCCGGGACAGGGGTTGGAAGCAATCAGCCCCAGCATTTT
CDR3: CATSAGTGVGSNQPQHF

J: TRBJ2-5
size: NA
D: NA
V: TRBV6-6
DNA: TGTGCCAGCAGTTACGGTGGGGGGCTGACAGAGACCCAGTACTTC
CDR3: CASSYGGGLTETQYF

J: TRBJ2-7
size: NA
D: NA
V: TRBV6-1
DNA: TGTGCCAGCGCGGGGTGGTCACAGGGGCCCCTCGAGCAGTACTTC
CDR3: CASAGWSQGPLEQYF

J: TRBJ2-2
size: NA
D: NA
V: TRBV30
DNA: TGTGCCTGGTATAAGGGCGGGGAGCTGTTTTTT
CDR3: CAWYKGGELFF

J: TRBJ2-1
size: NA
D: NA
V: TRBV30
DNA: TGTGCCTGGAGTGTACTTGTGGGGGGCTACAATGAGCAGTTCTTC
CDR3: CAWSVLVGGYNEQFF

J: TRBJ1-2
size: NA
D: TRBD1
V: TRBV15
DNA: TGTGCCACCAGTACAGGACAGGGAGAAGCTGGCTACACCTTC
CDR3: CATSTGQGEAGYTF

J: TRBJ1-1
size: NA
D: NA
V: TRBV28
DNA: TGTGCCAGCAGTTTAACAGCCCCACGAAACACTGAAGTTTTCTTT
CDR3: CASSLTAPRNTEVFF

J: TRBJ2-7
size: once
D: NA
V: TRBV3-1
DNA: TGTGCCAGCAGTCCCGACATTTCTACCTACGAGCAGTACTTC
CDR3: CASSPDISTYEQYF

J: TRBJ2-2
size: NA
D: NA
V: TRBV15
DNA: TGTGCCACCAGCAGAGGACAGTGGGCCGGGGAGCTGTTTTTT
CDR3: CATSRGQWAGELFF

J: TRBJ2-1
size: NA
D: NA
V: TRBV2
DNA: TGTGCCAGCAGTGCCAGCGGGTCATACAATGAGCAGTTCTTC
CDR3: CASSASGSYNEQFF

J: TRBJ1-2
size: NA
D: NA
V: TRBV7-9
DNA: TGTGCCAGCAGCTTAAATCTGGGTGGGGATGGCTACACCTTC
CDR3: CASSLNLGGDGYTF

J: TRBJ2-7
size: NA
D: NA
V: TRBV19
DNA: TGTGCCAGTAGTATACAACCACAGGCCGCGAGCGAGCAGTACTTC
CDR3: CASSIQPQAASEQYF

J: TRBJ2-7
size: NA
D: NA
V: TRBV5-1
DNA: TGCGCCAGCAGCTTCCGGGAGTTGGGTGAGCAGTACTTC
CDR3: CASSFRELGEQYF

J: TRBJ2-2
size: NA
D: TRBD2
V: TRBV9
DNA: TGTGCCAGCAGCGGGGGGACTAGCGGGAACCCAAACACCGGGGAGCTGTTTTTT
CDR3: CASSGGTSGNPNTGELFF

J: TRBJ1-3
size: NA
D: NA
V: TRBV30
DNA: TGTGCCTGGACGCGTGGAAACACCATATATTTT
CDR3: CAWTRGNTIYF

J: TRBJ2-1
size: once
D: TRBD1
V: TRBV4-1
DNA: TGCGCCAGCAGCCAAGGGGACAGGCGGTCCTACAATGAGCAGTTCTTC
CDR3: CASSQGDRRSYNEQFF

J: TRBJ2-6
size: NA
D: NA
V: TRBV6-2/TRBV6-3
DNA: TGTGCCAGCAGTTCCCCCTCTTGGGGGAGCTCTGGGGCCAACGTCCTGACTTTC
CDR3: CASSSPSWGSSGANVLTF

J: TRBJ1-2
size: NA
D: TRBD1
V: TRBV18
DNA: TGTGCCAGCTCACCGTGGCAGGGGGATGGCTACACCTTC
CDR3: CASSPWQGDGYTF

J: TRBJ2-7
size: NA
D: NA
V: TRBV11-3
DNA: TGTGCCAGCAGCTTAGGGTTCGGCTACGAGCAGTACTTC
CDR3: CASSLGFGYEQYF

J: TRBJ2-3
size: NA
D: TRBD1
V: TRBV12-3/TRBV12-4
DNA: TGTGCCAGCAGTTTACAGGGGGTAGCAGATACGCAGTATTTT
CDR3: CASSLQGVADTQYF

J: TRBJ1-2
size: NA
D: TRBD1
V: TRBV3-1
DNA: TGTGCCAGCAGCCAGAACGACAGGGGGCGTTATGGCTACACCTTC
CDR3: CASSQNDRGRYGYTF

J: TRBJ2-5
size: NA
D: NA
V: TRBV5-4
DNA: TGTGCCAGCAGCTCCGCTCTCCTGGGCGGAAAAGAGACCCAGTACTTC
CDR3: CASSSALLGGKETQYF

J: TRBJ1-1
size: NA
D: TRBD1
V: TRBV4-1
DNA: TGCGCCAGCAGCCACGGGACAGGACTGGGGTCAGCTTTCTTT
CDR3: CASSHGTGLGSAFF

J: TRBJ2-4
size: NA
D: NA
V: TRBV29-1
DNA: TGCAGCGTTGGGGAGACCAAAAACATTCAGTACTTC
CDR3: CSVGETKNIQYF

J: TRBJ2-3
size: NA
D: TRBD2
V: TRBV7-9
DNA: TGTGCCAGCAGCCGGACTAGCGGAGCCACAGATACGCAGTATTTT
CDR3: CASSRTSGATDTQYF

J: TRBJ2-4
size: NA
D: TRBD1
V: TRBV7-2
DNA: TGTGCCAGCAGCTCTAAGACAGGGCGGAACATTCAGTACTTC
CDR3: CASSSKTGRNIQYF

J: TRBJ2-3
size: NA
D: NA
V: TRBV5-1
DNA: TGCGCCAGCAGCTTGGGGGCAGGAGGAGATACGCAGTATTTT
CDR3: CASSLGAGGDTQYF

J: TRBJ2-7
size: NA
D: TRBD2
V: TRBV4-1
DNA: TGCGCCAGCAGCCAGGCCGGGACTAGCGGGAGTTACGAGCAGTACTTC
CDR3: CASSQAGTSGSYEQYF